This record covers a single T cell receptor (beta chain). The sample comes from a study of blood T cell repertoires in COVID-19. Data came from immunoSEQ multiplex PCR; TCRdb stores just in-frame clones and leaves some out. The repertoire holds over 200,000 clones, with roughly 87% as singletons. The CDR3 runs 15 residues. Trimming stripped 6 bases from V and 1 base from J, with 15 bases between. CDR1 SNHLY and CDR2 FYNNEI come from the germline V gene. The sample was peripheral blood. The TCR was taken from a man aged 35-49 years with active or convalescent COVID-19. The V gene is TRBV2, the J gene TRBJ1-2; the D is unclear. The CDR3 here is CASSSSGGGNYGYTF. DNA for the CDR3: TGTGCCAGCAGCAGCTCCGGAGGAGGTAACTATGGCTACACCTTC.